Below, 31 T cell receptor beta chains from the same sample are listed, as sequenced in a study of blood T cell repertoires in COVID-19. Clones were read by immunoSEQ multiplex PCR, and TCRdb kept only the in-frame ones, dropping some. The table records approximately 270,000 clones, 85% to 90% of them present only once. Specimen: PBMCs or T cells enriched from blood (not recorded which). The receptor source for this set is a young woman with acute COVID-19.

The chain recombines TRBV11-3 with TRBJ2-3; D not resolved. The CDR3 runs to 15 residues. CDR1 and CDR2 from the germline V gene are SGHNT and YENEEA. The ends were cut back, 3 bases at V and 6 bases at J, with 16 bases in the middle. CDR3 DNA: TGTGCCAGCAGCTTTAGCCCAGCTGCTACGGATACGCAGTATTTT. Protein: CASSFSPAATDTQYF.

The chain employs TRBV24-1 and TRBJ1-5; 8 positions agree with TRBD1. Germline CDR1 KGHDR, CDR2 SFDVKD. This CDR3 has 15 amino acids. J was trimmed by 4 bases and V by 3 bases; bases with no gene match: 4. CDR3 region: CATSDRTGFNQPQHF. The CDR3 DNA is TGTGCCACCAGTGATCGGACAGGGTTTAATCAGCCCCAGCATTTT.

A word on this clone: Different DNA sequences within this sample yield the same CDR3. CDR3 DNA sequence: TGTGCCAGTAGTATCTTGGCGGGTGAGCAGTACTTC. Amino acids: CASSILAGEQYF. The gene calls are TRBV19 and TRBJ2-7; TRBD2 might be the D (5 bases). Germline loops: CDR1 LNHDA, CDR2 SQIVND (reference sequence). V lost 3 bases, J lost 7 bases, and 10 bases lay in between. This CDR3 is 12 amino acids long.

The sample holds one count of this clone. This chain uses TRBV3-1 (or the pseudogene TRBV3-2) with TRBJ2-4, with 8 bases that match TRBD1. This CDR3 contains 16 residues. The trim removed 0 bases at V and 4 bases at J, leaving 5 bases unmatched. Looked up from germline, CDR1 is LGHDT and CDR2 is YNNKEL (reference sequence). As DNA, the CDR3 is TGTGCCAGCAGCCAAGATAGGGACAGGTGGAAAAACATTCAGTACTTC. This translates into CASSQDRDRWKNIQYF.

The chain links TRBV3-1 (or the pseudogene TRBV3-2) to TRBJ1-6; the match to TRBD1 covers 7 bases. The CDR3 is made up of 16 amino acids. Trimming removed 4 bases from V and 4 bases from J; junction bases left unmatched: 7. Germline CDR1 and CDR2: LGHDT and YNNKEL (reference sequence). The CDR3, as DNA: TGTGCCAGCAGCCCGGGGACAGTTGGTTATAATTCACCCCTCCACTTT. Translated: CASSPGTVGYNSPLHF.

This clone was seen only a few times. The chain carries TRBV7-2 and TRBJ1-1; D uncertain. V lost 1 base, J lost 4 bases, and 7 bases lay in between. The CDR3 contains 13 residues. Per the germline V gene, CDR1 is SGHTA and CDR2 is FQGNSA. The CDR3 region is CASSLGQSTEAFF. The CDR3 region has the DNA TGTGCCAGCAGCTTAGGGCAGTCCACTGAAGCTTTCTTT.

The chain combines TRBV5-5 with TRBJ2-2; D is unclear. CDR1 and CDR2 from the germline V gene are SGHKS and YYEKEE (reference sequence). V lost 0 bases, J lost 4 bases, and 4 bases lay in between. The CDR3 has 13 residues. The CDR3 nucleotides read TGTGCCAGCAGCTTGGTAGTCACCGGGGAGCTGTTTTTT. The encoded protein is CASSLVVTGELFF.

This clone occurred once. The V gene is TRBV29-1, the J gene TRBJ2-7, with 7 bases identical to TRBD1. The germline V gene has CDR1 SQVTM and CDR2 ANQGSEA. Trimming took 7 bases from V and 7 from J; bases not matched to a gene: 7. The CDR3 totals 11 residues. CDR3 bases: TGCAGCGCCCTCAGGGGGTATGAGCAGTACTTC. It translates to CSALRGYEQYF.

The chain couples TRBV15 to TRBJ2-3; TRBD2 is a possible D gene (6 bases). CDR1 and CDR2 (germline): LNHNV, YYDKDF (reference sequence). With 2 bases removed from V and 5 bases from J, the gap between germline ends came to 8 bases. CDR3 size: 13 residues. CDR3 nucleotides: TGTGCCACCAGCAGACGCGGGGAAGATACGCAGTATTTT. Translation: CATSRRGEDTQYF.

This chain links TRBV18 with TRBJ2-3; D not resolved. CDR1 is KGHSH and CDR2 is LQKENI in the germline V gene. This CDR3 has 16 residues. V was shortened by 5 bases and J by 2 bases, with 17 bases between the two germline ends. The CDR3 DNA is TGTGCCAGCTCAACGAGCCCGACTGGAACCACAGATACGCAGTATTTT. Encoded protein: CASSTSPTGTTDTQYF.

This clone was recorded once. The chain carries TRBV5-1 and TRBJ2-3, with TRBD2 matching over 11 bases. Losses at the gene ends were 3 bases for V and 5 bases for J; bases not matched to a gene: 2. Germline V lookup: CDR1 SGHRS, CDR2 YFSETQ. This CDR3 spans 14 amino acids. The CDR3 protein is CASSSGLAVDTQYF. CDR3 sequence (DNA): TGCGCCAGCAGCTCGGGACTAGCGGTAGATACGCAGTATTTT.

The rearrangement uses TRBV28 and TRBJ2-3, with 9 bases lining up with TRBD2. The V gene end was trimmed by 7 bases and the J gene end by 3 bases; junction bases not matched to a gene: 11. The CDR3 is 16 amino acids. Germline CDR1 is MDHEN and CDR2 is SYDVKM. The DNA for the CDR3 is TGTGCCAGCACCCCCCAGGGGAGCGGGAGGACAGATACGCAGTATTTT. Amino acids: CASTPQGSGRTDTQYF.

The genes are TRBV5-5 and TRBJ2-5, with TRBD2 matching 8 bases. The V gene end was trimmed by 1 base and the J gene end by 3 bases; junction bases not matched to a gene: 8. This CDR3 is built from 16 residues. Germline CDR1 reads SGHKS; CDR2 reads YYEKEE (reference sequence). This CDR3 reads CASSLPRLAGEETQYF. The CDR3 nucleotides read TGTGCCAGCAGCTTGCCTCGGCTAGCGGGTGAAGAGACCCAGTACTTC.

The chain combines TRBV19 with TRBJ1-4, with D maybe TRBD1 (5 bases). Trimming pared 1 base from V and 1 base from J, leaving 16 bases between. In germline, CDR1 is LNHDA, CDR2 SQIVND (reference sequence). This CDR3 has 18 residues. The CDR3 region has the DNA TGTGCCAGTAGTATAGCGGTCCGGGGGGTTGGAACTAATGAAAAACTGTTTTTT. Its protein is CASSIAVRGVGTNEKLFF.

The chain has TRBV3-1 (or the pseudogene TRBV3-2) and TRBJ2-1; D unresolved. Germline V gene lookup returns CDR1 LGHDT and CDR2 YNNKEL (reference sequence). The CDR3 is 14 residues long. Trimming cost V 4 bases and J 10 bases, with 17 bases left between them. The CDR3 DNA is TGTGCCAGCAGCCTCTCTAGTTGGCGACCAGAGCAGTTCTTC. It codes for CASSLSSWRPEQFF.

V gene TRBV27 combines with J gene TRBJ2-1; D remains ambiguous. V lost 5 bases and J 6 bases, leaving 14 bases between the germline ends. This CDR3 comprises 14 residues. Germline CDR1 MNHEY, CDR2 SMNVEV (reference sequence). CDR3 sequence (DNA): TGTGCCAGCAGTCTACCTCATCAGCGCAATGAGCAGTTCTTC. Its translation is CASSLPHQRNEQFF.

The DNA for the CDR3 is TGTGCCAGTAGTAGCGGGAGAAGGGACACCGGGGAGCTGTTTTTT. This encodes CASSSGRRDTGELFF. The chain carries TRBV19 and TRBJ2-2, with 7 bases that match TRBD2. The length of the CDR3 is 15 residues. Germline CDR1 and CDR2: LNHDA and SQIVND (reference sequence). V was clipped by 4 bases and J by 3 bases; unmatched bases: 5.

This chain links TRBV10-2 with TRBJ1-5, with D unresolved. CDR1 and CDR2 (germline): WSHSY, SAAADI. V lost 6 bases and J 4 bases, leaving 7 bases between the germline ends. This CDR3 has 12 amino acids. CDR3 nucleotides: TGCGCCAGCAGCCTCGAGAATCAGCCCCAGCATTTT. Amino acids: CASSLENQPQHF.

The J gene is TRBJ1-2, the V gene TRBV29-1; maybe TRBD1 (5 bases). CDR3 size: 11 residues. The germline V and J ends were trimmed by 7 bases and 8 bases, with 14 bases remaining between them. In germline, CDR1 is SQVTM, CDR2 ANQGSEA. CDR3 protein: CSATGGSGYTF. The CDR3 nucleotides are TGCAGCGCCACGGGGGGGTCGGGCTACACCTTC.

This clone was found a few times. The chain has TRBV7-3 and TRBJ1-6; tentative D call: TRBD1 (5 bases). Per germline, CDR1 SGHTA and CDR2 FQGTGA. The CDR3 is 14 amino acids. V lost 3 bases and J 5 bases, leaving 8 bases between the germline ends. Here the CDR3 DNA reads TGTGCCAGCAGCTTGGGAGGGGATAATTCACCCCTCCACTTT. Translating it yields CASSLGGDNSPLHF.

V usage is TRBV3-1 (or the pseudogene TRBV3-2) and J usage is TRBJ2-3; D remains unclear. Trimming left V 2 bases short and J 1 base short, with 31 bases between. Germline V gene sequence: CDR1 LGHDT, CDR2 YNNKEL (reference sequence). The CDR3 length is 22 residues. CDR3 sequence (DNA): TGTGCCAGCAGCCAATCAAGATACTGGGTAACTTCGGCGGATATGGGCACAGATACGCAGTATTTT. As protein: CASSQSRYWVTSADMGTDTQYF.

The rearrangement joins TRBV13 to TRBJ2-7; 9 nucleotides match TRBD1. The germline gives CDR1 PRHDT, CDR2 FYEKMQ (reference sequence). Losses at the gene ends were 5 bases for V and 6 bases for J; bases not matched to a gene: 11. The CDR3 has 15 amino acids. The CDR3 protein is CASSPTGGTGTEQYF. The CDR3 DNA follows: TGTGCCAGCAGCCCGACAGGGGGGACGGGAACCGAGCAGTACTTC.

This CDR3 reads CASSSGTGGSPLHF. The CDR3 DNA sequence: TGTGCCAGCAGTTCCGGGACAGGCGGGTCACCCCTCCACTTT. The chain uses TRBV27 and TRBJ1-6, with TRBD1 matching 8 bases. Trimming took 4 bases from V and 10 from J; bases not matched to a gene: 6. This CDR3 spans 14 amino acids. Germline V gene lookup returns CDR1 MNHEY and CDR2 SMNVEV (reference sequence).

The chain recombines TRBV6-5 with TRBJ2-7; 7 nucleotides agree with TRBD2. Trimming took 0 bases from V and 4 from J; bases not matched to a gene: 3. The CDR3 covers 14 residues. Germline assignment: CDR1 MNHEY and CDR2 SVGAGI. In DNA, the CDR3 is TGTGCCAGCAGTTACTCGGACGGGAGGTACGAGCAGTACTTC. Translation gives CASSYSDGRYEQYF.

The chain has TRBV28 and TRBJ1-3, with TRBD1 matching over 10 bases. The J segment lost 2 bases and the V segment lost 6 bases, leaving 16 bases of the junction unmatched. The germline V gene encodes CDR1 MDHEN and CDR2 SYDVKM. CDR3 length: 19 residues. The DNA for the CDR3 is TGTGCCAGCAGCCCGGCGACAGGGGGCCTGGCGTGGACTGGAAACACCATATATTTT. This translates into CASSPATGGLAWTGNTIYF.

The chain couples TRBV27 to TRBJ2-7; 11 nucleotides line up with TRBD2. V gave up 6 bases and J gave up 6 bases; unmatched junction bases: 10. The CDR3 sequence is 15 residues long. Per germline, CDR1 MNHEY and CDR2 SMNVEV (reference sequence). CDR3 in amino acids: CASRLAGASGGEQYF. CDR3 sequence (DNA): TGTGCCAGCAGACTAGCGGGAGCTTCGGGGGGCGAGCAGTACTTC.

The chain has TRBV18 and TRBJ1-3; D possibly corresponds to TRBD1 (5 bases). The germline gives CDR1 KGHSH, CDR2 LQKENI. The V end was cut by 0 bases, the J end by 3 bases, with 9 bases between. The CDR3 is 15 residues long. The CDR3 spells CASSPPGADGNTIYF. The CDR3 DNA is TGTGCCAGCTCACCACCAGGGGCGGATGGAAACACCATATATTTT.

V and J are TRBV5-8 and TRBJ1-6; D gene ambiguous. The CDR3 sequence is 14 residues long. CDR1 and CDR2 (germline): SGHTS, YDEGEE. Trimming removed 3 bases from V and 5 bases from J, with 9 bases in between. CDR3: CASSSGPNNSPLHF. In nucleotides, the CDR3 is TGTGCCAGCAGCTCTGGCCCAAATAATTCACCCCTCCACTTT.

A few counts support this clone. The rearrangement uses TRBV27 and TRBJ2-7, with 10 positions matching TRBD2. From germline, CDR1 is MNHEY and CDR2 SMNVEV (reference sequence). J was trimmed by 1 base and V by 3 bases; bases with no gene match: 6. There are 16 residues in the CDR3. In nucleotides, the CDR3 is TGTGCCAGCAGTTTTCGAGCGGGAGGGCCTTCCTACGAGCAGTACTTC. It yields the protein CASSFRAGGPSYEQYF.

J is TRBJ2-7 and V is TRBV28, with unresolved D. The V gene's germline CDR1 is MDHEN and CDR2 SYDVKM. The V end was cut by 5 bases, the J end by 3 bases, with 17 bases between. This CDR3 has 15 amino acids. CDR3 sequence (DNA): TGTGCCAGCAGTAATCGGGTCAGCGCACACTACGAGCAGTACTTC. It is translated as CASSNRVSAHYEQYF.

This clone was recorded a few times. The chain uses TRBV5-1 and TRBJ2-3; D unclear. The germline V and J ends were trimmed by 4 bases and 0 bases, with 9 bases remaining between them. Germline V gene data show CDR1 as SGHRS and CDR2 as YFSETQ. This CDR3 has 14 residues. The CDR3 spells CASSPTASTDTQYF. Here the CDR3 DNA reads TGCGCCAGCAGCCCTACAGCTAGCACAGATACGCAGTATTTT.